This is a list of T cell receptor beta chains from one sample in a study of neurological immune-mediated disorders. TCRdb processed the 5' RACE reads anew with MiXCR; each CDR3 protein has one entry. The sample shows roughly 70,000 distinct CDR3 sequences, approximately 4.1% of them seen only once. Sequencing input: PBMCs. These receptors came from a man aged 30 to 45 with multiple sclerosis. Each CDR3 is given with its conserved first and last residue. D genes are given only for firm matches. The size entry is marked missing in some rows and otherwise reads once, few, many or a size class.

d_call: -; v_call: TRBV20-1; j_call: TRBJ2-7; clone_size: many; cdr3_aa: CSARDLGPGWKQYF; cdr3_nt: TGCAGTGCTAGAGATTTAGGGCCGGGCTGGAAGCAGTACTTC
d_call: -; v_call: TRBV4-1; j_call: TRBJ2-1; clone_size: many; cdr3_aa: CASSRRHGGESHNEQFF; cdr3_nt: TGCGCCAGCTCTCGACGCCATGGGGGCGAGAGTCACAATGAGCAGTTCTTC
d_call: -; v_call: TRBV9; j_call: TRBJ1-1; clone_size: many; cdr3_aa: CASSVESHGLMNTEAFF; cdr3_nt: TGTGCCAGCAGCGTAGAATCTCACGGGCTTATGAACACTGAAGCTTTCTTT
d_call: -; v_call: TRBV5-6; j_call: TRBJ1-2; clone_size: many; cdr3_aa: CASSLNREAGYTF; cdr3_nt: TGTGCCAGCAGCTTGAACAGGGAAGCTGGCTACACCTTC
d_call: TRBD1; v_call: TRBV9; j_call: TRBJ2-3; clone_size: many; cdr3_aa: CASSLRRQGADTQYF; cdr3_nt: TGTGCCAGCAGCTTACGGCGACAGGGCGCAGATACGCAGTATTTT
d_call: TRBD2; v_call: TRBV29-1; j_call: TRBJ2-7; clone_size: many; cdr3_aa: CSVLRTSGGDEQYF; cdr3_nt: TGCAGCGTTCTACGGACTAGCGGGGGGGACGAGCAGTACTTC
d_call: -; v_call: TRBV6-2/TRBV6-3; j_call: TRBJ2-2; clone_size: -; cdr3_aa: CASSPILMSRGAGELFF; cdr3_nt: TGTGCCAGCAGTCCTATTTTAATGAGTCGTGGGGCCGGGGAGCTGTTTTTT
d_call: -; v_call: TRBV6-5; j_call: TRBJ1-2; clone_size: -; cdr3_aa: CASSLAARDYGYTF; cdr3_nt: TGTGCCAGCAGTTTGGCGGCGCGGGACTATGGCTACACCTTC
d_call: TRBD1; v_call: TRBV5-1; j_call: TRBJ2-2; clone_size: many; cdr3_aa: CARTGETGELFF; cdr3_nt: TGCGCCAGGACAGGGGAAACCGGGGAGCTGTTTTTT
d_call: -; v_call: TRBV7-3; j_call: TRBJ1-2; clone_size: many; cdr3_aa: CASSLKGGGLDGYTF; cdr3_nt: TGTGCCAGCAGCTTAAAGGGTGGAGGGCTCGATGGCTACACCTTC
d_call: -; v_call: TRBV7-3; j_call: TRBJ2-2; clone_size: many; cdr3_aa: CASSLNPGATTGELFF; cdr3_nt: TGTGCCAGCAGCTTAAACCCGGGGGCGACTACCGGGGAGCTGTTTTTT
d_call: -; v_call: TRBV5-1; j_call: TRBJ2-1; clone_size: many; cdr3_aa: CASSFRGSSYNEQFF; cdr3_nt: TGCGCCAGCAGCTTTCGGGGGAGCTCCTACAATGAGCAGTTCTTC
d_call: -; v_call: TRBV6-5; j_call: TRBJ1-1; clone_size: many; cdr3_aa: CASRRGAAAFF; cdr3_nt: TGTGCCAGCAGGAGGGGAGCGGCAGCTTTCTTT
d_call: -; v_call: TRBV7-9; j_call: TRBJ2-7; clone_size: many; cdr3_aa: CASSLATDPYEQYF; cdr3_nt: TGTGCCAGCAGCTTAGCTACAGATCCCTACGAGCAGTACTTC
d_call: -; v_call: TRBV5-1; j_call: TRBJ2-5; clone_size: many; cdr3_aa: CASNLQGQYQETQYF; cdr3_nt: TGCGCCAGCAACCTACAGGGCCAGTACCAAGAGACCCAGTACTTC
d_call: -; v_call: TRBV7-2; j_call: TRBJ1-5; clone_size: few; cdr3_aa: CASSLTLQGFQPQHF; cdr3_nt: TGTGCCAGCAGCTTAACCCTTCAGGGGTTTCAGCCCCAGCATTTT
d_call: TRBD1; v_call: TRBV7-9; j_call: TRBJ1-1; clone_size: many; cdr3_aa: CASRETGTEAFF; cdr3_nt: TGTGCCAGCAGAGAGACAGGGACTGAAGCTTTCTTT
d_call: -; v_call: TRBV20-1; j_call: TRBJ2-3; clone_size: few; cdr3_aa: CSARKPVASTDTQYF; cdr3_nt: TGCAGTGCTAGAAAGCCCGTCGCTAGCACAGATACGCAGTATTTT
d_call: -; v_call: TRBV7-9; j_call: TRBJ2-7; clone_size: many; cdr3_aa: CASSRQNSLGEQYF; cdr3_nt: TGTGCCAGCAGCCGCCAGAACAGCCTAGGCGAGCAGTACTTC
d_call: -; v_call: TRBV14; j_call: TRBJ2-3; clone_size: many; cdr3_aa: CASSHQERTDTQYF; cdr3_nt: TGTGCCAGCAGCCACCAGGAGCGCACAGATACGCAGTATTTT
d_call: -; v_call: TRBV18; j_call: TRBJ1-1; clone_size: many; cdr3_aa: CASSPTNTEAFF; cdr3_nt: TGTGCCAGCTCACCGACGAACACTGAAGCTTTCTTT
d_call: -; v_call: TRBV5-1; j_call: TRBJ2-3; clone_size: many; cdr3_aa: CASSFDLTDTQYF; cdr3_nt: TGCGCCAGCAGCTTTGACCTAACAGATACGCAGTATTTT
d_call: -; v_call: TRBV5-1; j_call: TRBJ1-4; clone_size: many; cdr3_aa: CASSLEAGEKLFF; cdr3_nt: TGCGCCAGCAGCTTGGAGGCAGGTGAAAAACTGTTTTTT
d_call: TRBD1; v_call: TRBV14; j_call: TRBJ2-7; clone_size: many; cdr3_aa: CASSDRDRSSYEQYF; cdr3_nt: TGTGCCAGCAGCGACCGGGACAGGAGCTCCTACGAGCAGTACTTC
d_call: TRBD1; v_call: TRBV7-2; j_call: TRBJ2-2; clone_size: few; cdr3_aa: CASSLGSRGRTGELFF; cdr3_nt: TGTGCCAGCAGCTTAGGATCCAGGGGGAGAACCGGGGAGCTGTTTTTT
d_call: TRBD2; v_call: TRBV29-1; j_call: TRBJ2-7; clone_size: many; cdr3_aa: CSGLAGDYEQYF; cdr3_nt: TGCAGCGGACTAGCGGGGGACTACGAGCAGTACTTC
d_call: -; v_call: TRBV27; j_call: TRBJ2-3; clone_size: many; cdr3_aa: CASSFSGGTDTQYF; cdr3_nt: TGTGCCAGCAGTTTCTCGGGGGGCACAGATACGCAGTATTTT
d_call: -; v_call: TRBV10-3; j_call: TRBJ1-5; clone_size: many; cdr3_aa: CAISLQGLNQPQHF; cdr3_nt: TGTGCCATCAGCCTACAGGGTCTCAATCAGCCCCAGCATTTT
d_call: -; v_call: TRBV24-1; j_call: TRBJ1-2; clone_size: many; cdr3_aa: CATSGGYGYTF; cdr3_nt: TGTGCCACCAGTGGGGGCTATGGCTACACCTTC
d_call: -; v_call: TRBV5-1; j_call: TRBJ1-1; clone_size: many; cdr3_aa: CASSPRVSDGTEAFF; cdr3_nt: TGCGCCAGCAGCCCCAGGGTTTCCGATGGCACTGAAGCTTTCTTT